This TCR beta chain was sequenced in a study of cytomegalovirus exposure and HLA in healthy donors. The PCR made use of 60 Vbeta and 13 Jbeta primers. The data were produced by immunoSEQ multiplex PCR, yet TCRdb's version contains in-frame clones alone and is incomplete. The sample shows approximately 92,000 clones, around 77% of them seen only once. The V gene end was trimmed by 2 bases and the J gene end by 3 bases; junction bases not matched to a gene: 4. The germline gives CDR1 SGHNT, CDR2 YYREEE (reference sequence). The CDR3 has 16 residues. The chain employs TRBV5-4 and TRBJ1-6; TRBD1 matches at 8 bases. The specimen sequenced was PBMCs. The source of this sequence is a man aged 50 or older in good health and CMV-seropositive. The CDR3 loop reads CASSFFGQGYNSPLHF. The CDR3, as DNA: TGTGCCAGCAGCTTTTTTGGACAGGGCTATAATTCACCCCTCCACTTT.